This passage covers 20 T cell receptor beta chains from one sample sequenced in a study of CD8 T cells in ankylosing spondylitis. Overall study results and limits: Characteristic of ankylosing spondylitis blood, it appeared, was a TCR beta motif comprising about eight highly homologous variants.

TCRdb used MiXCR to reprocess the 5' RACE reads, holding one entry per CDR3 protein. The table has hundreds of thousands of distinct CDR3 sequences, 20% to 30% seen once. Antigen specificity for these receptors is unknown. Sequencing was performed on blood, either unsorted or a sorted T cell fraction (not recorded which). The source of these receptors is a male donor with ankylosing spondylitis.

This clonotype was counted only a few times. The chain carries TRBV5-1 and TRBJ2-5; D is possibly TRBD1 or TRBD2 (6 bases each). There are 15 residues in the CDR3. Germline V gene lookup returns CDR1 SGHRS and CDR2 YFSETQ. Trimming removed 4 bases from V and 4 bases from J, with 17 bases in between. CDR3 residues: CASSPGGGSRETQYF. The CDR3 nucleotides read TGCGCCAGCAGCCCAGGAGGGGGGTCGAGAGAGACCCAGTACTTC.

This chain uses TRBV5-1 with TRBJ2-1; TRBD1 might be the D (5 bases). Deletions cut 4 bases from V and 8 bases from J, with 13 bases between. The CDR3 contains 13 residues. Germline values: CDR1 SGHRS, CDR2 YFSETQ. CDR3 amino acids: CASSPDPRDEQFF. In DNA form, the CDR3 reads TGCGCCAGCAGCCCTGACCCCAGGGATGAGCAGTTCTTC.

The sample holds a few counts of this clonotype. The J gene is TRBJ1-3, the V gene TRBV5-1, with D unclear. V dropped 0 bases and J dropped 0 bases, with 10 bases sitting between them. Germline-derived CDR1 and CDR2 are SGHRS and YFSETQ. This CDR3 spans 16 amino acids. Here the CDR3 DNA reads TGCGCCAGCAGCTTGGAAGCGGGTTCCTCTGGAAACACCATATATTTT. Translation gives CASSLEAGSSGNTIYF. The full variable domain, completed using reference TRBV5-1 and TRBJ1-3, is KAGVTQTPRYLIKTRGQQVTLSCSPISGHRSVSWYQQTPGQGLQFLFEYFSETQRNKGNFPGRFSGRQFSNSRSEMNVSTLELGDSALYLCASSLEAGSSGNTIYFGEGSWLTVV.

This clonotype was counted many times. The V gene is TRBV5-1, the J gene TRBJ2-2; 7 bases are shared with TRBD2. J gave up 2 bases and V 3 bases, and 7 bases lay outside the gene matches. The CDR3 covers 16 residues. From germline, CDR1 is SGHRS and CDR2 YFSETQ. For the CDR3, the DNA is TGCGCCAGCAGCTCGGACCCGGGACTAAACACCGGGGAGCTGTTTTTT. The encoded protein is CASSSDPGLNTGELFF.

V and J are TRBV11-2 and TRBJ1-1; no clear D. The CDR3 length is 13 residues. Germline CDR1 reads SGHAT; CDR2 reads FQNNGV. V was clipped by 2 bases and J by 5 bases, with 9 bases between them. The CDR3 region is CASSLIRGTEAFF. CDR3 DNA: TGTGCCAGCAGCTTAATCCGAGGAACTGAAGCTTTCTTT.

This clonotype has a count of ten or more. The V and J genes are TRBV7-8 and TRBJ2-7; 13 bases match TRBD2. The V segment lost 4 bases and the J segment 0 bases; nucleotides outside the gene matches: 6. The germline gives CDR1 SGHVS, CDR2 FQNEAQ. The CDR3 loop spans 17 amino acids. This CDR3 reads CASSSGTSGKVSYEQYV. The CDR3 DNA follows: TGTGCCAGCAGCTCCGGGACTAGCGGGAAAGTCTCCTACGAGCAGTACGTC.

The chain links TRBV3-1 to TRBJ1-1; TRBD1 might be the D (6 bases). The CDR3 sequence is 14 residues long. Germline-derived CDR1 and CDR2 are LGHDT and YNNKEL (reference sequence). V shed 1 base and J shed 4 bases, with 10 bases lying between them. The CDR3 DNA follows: TGTGCCAGCAGCCAAGCCGCAGGGGTCACTGAAGCTTTCTTT. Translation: CASSQAAGVTEAFF.

The CDR3 coding sequence is TGCGCCAGCAGCTTGGCAAGCGAAGAGACCCAGTACTTC. As protein: CASSLASEETQYF. The rearrangement links TRBV5-1 to TRBJ2-5; D is unresolved. Between the trimmed V and J ends, which lost 0 bases and 3 bases, there was a span of 6 bases. This CDR3 spans 13 amino acids. The germline V gene has CDR1 SGHRS and CDR2 YFSETQ.

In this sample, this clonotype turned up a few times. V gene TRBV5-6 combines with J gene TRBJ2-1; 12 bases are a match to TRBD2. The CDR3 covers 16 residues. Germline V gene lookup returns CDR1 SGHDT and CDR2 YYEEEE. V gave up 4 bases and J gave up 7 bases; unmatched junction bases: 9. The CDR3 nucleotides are TGTGCCAGCAGCCCCGAGCTAGCGGGAGGGAGGAATGAGCAGTTCTTC. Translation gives CASSPELAGGRNEQFF.

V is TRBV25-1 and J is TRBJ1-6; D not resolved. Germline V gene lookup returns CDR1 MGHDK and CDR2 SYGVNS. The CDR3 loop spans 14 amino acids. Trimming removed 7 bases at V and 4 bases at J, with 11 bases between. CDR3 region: CASKRRGYNSPLHF. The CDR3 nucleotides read TGTGCCAGCAAGAGGCGAGGGTATAATTCACCCCTCCACTTT.

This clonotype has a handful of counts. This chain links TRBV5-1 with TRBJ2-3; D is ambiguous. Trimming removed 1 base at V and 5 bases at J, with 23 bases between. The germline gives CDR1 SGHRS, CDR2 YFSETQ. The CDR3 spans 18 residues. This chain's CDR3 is CASSLNLLRTRHGDTQYF. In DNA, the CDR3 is TGCGCCAGCAGCTTGAACCTGCTCCGGACCCGGCACGGAGATACGCAGTATTTT.

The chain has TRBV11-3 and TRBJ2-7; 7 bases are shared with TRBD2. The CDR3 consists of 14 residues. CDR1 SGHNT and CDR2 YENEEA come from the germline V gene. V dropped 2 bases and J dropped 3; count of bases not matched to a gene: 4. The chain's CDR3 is CASSLTSANYEQYV. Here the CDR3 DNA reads TGTGCCAGCAGCTTAACTAGCGCTAACTACGAGCAGTACGTC.

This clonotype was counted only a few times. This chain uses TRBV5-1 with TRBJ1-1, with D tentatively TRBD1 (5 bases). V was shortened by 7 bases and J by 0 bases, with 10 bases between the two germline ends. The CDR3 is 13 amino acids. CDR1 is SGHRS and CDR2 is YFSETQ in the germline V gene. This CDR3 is CASFGTMNTEAFF. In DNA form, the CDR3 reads TGCGCCAGCTTCGGGACCATGAACACTGAAGCTTTCTTT.

In DNA form, the CDR3 reads TGCAGCGTTGTGGGGGGACTAGCGGGAAACACAGATACGCAGTATTTT. This sequence encodes CSVVGGLAGNTDTQYF. The rearrangement uses TRBV29-1 and TRBJ2-3; 13 nucleotides line up with TRBD2. This CDR3 has 16 amino acids. Per germline, CDR1 SQVTM and CDR2 ANQGSEA. V was pared by 4 bases and J by 2 bases, with 6 bases of the junction left unmatched.

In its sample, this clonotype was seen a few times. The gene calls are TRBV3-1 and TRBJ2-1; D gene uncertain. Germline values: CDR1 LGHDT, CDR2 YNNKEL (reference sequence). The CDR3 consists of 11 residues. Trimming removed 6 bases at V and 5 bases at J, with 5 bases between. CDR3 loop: CASRLNNEQFF. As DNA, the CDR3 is TGTGCCAGCAGACTTAACAATGAGCAGTTCTTC.

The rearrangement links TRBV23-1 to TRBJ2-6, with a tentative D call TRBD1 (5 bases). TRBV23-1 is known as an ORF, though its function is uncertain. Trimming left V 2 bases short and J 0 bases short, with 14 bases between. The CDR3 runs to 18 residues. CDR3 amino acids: CASSQPEQERSGANVLTF. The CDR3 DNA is TGCGCCAGCAGTCAACCGGAACAGGAACGCTCTGGGGCCAACGTCCTGACTTTC.

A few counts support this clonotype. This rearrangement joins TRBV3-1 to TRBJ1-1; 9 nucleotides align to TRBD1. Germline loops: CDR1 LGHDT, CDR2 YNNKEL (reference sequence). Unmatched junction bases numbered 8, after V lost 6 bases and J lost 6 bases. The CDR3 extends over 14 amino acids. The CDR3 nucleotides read TGTGCCAGCAGAAGGGACAGGGCGGTCGCTGAAGCTTTCTTT. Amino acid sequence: CASRRDRAVAEAFF. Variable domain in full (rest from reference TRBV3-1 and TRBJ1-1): DTAVSQTPKYLVTQMGNDKSIKCEQNLGHDTMYWYKQDSKKFLKIMFSYNNKELIINETVPNRFSPKSPDKAHLNLHINSLELGDSAVYFCASRRDRAVAEAFFGQGTRLTVV.

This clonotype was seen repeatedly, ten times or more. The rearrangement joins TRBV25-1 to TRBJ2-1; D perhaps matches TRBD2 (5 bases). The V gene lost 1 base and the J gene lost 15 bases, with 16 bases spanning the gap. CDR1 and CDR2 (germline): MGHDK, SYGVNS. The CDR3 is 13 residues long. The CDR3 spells CASSEFERRRVFF. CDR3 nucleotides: TGTGCCAGCAGTGAATTCGAGCGGCGTCGAGTGTTCTTC.

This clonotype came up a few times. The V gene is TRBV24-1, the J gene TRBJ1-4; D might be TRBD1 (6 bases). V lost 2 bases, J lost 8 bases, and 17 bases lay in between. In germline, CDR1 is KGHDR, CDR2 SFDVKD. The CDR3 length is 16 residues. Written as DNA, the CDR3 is TGTGCCACCAGTGATTCTGTGGGGGGCGCGGAGGAAAAACTGTTTTTT. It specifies CATSDSVGGAEEKLFF.

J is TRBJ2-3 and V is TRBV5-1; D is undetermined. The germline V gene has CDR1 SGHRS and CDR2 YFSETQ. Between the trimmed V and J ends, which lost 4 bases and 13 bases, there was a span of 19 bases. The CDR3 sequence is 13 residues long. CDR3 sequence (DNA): TGCGCCAGCAGCGATGGAACACGCGTCGTTGAGTATTTT. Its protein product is CASSDGTRVVEYF.